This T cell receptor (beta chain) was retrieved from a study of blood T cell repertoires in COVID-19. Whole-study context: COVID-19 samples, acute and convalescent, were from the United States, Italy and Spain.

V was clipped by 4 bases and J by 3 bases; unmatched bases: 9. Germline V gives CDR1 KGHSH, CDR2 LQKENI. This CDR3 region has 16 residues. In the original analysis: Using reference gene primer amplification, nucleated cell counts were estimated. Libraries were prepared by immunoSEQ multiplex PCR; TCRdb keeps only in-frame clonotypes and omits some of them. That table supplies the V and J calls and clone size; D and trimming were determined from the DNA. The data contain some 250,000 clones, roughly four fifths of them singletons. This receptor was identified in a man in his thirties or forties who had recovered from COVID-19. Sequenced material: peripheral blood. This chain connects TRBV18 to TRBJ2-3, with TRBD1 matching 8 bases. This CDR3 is CASSQNRDRWTDTQYF. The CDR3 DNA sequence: TGTGCCAGCTCACAGAACCGGGACAGGTGGACAGATACGCAGTATTTT.